The 17 T cell receptor beta chains given below trace back to one sample, sequenced in a study of regulatory T cells in long-lasting Graves disease. In building TCR beta libraries, iRepertoire HTBI primers were used together with Arm-PCR of CDR3 regions. Each CDR3 protein gets one entry after TCRdb re-called the multiplex PCR reads with MiXCR. The data hold 250,000 to 400,000 distinct CDR3 sequences, with 15% to 20% observed a single time. Time point denoted: newly diagnosed GD, antithyroid drugs for less than 3 months. RNA isolated from PBMCs was used to make the TCR library. The sequences come from peripheral blood mononuclear cells (PBMCs), collected at new diagnosis, from a patient treated with antithyroid drugs. Every receptor here comes from a female donor with Graves disease.

This clonotype was seen repeatedly, ten times or more. This chain connects TRBV11-2 to TRBJ2-7; a weak D match, TRBD2 (5 bases). Trimming pared 3 bases from V and 3 bases from J, leaving 9 bases between. Germline CDR1 is SGHAT and CDR2 is FQNNGV. The CDR3 loop spans 13 amino acids. The CDR3 reads CASSFQTIYEQYF. The CDR3 bases are TGTGCCAGCAGCTTCCAGACTATCTACGAGCAGTACTTC.

This chain connects TRBV2 to TRBJ2-5; 7 nucleotides align to TRBD1. CDR3 length equals 14 residues. Germline V gene sequence: CDR1 SNHLY, CDR2 FYNNEI. V shed 7 bases, J shed 5 bases, and the junction held 10 bases outside the gene matches. CDR3 DNA sequence: TGTGCCAGCACCCTGGACAGGAGTTGGGAGACCCAGTACTTC. Its translation is CASTLDRSWETQYF.

This chain uses TRBV30 with TRBJ2-1; D possibly corresponds to TRBD2 (6 bases). The V gene lost 8 bases and the J gene lost 5 bases, with 13 bases spanning the gap. Germline V gives CDR1 GTSNPN, CDR2 SVGIG (reference sequence). The CDR3 totals 12 residues. This chain's CDR3 is CAGLTSHNEQFF. CDR3 coding DNA: TGTGCCGGATTAACTAGCCACAATGAGCAGTTCTTC.

The table lists this clonotype with a few counts. This may be a read error, as it is one base from a much larger clone. The conserved phenylalanine or tryptophan is not found at the CDR3 terminus, so this likely reflects a read error. The rearrangement joins TRBV7-2 to TRBJ1-6; D may be TRBD1 (5 bases). The V end lost 1 base, the J end lost 7 bases, and 11 bases lay between the germline ends. Looked up from germline, CDR1 is SGHTA and CDR2 is FQGNSA. There are 15 residues in the CDR3. The CDR3 DNA sequence: TGTGCCAGCAGCTTAGATTCAGGGACCAATTCACCCCTCCACTCT. Translated: CASSLDSGTNSPLHS.

To note about this clonotype: Sequence at one end of the junction differs from germline and may be a read error. The chain employs TRBV4-2 and TRBJ2-7; D might be TRBD1 (6 bases). This CDR3 contains 13 residues. Germline-derived CDR1 and CDR2 are LGHNA and YNFKEQ. CDR3 amino acids: CASSQDRQGNRRF. The DNA of the CDR3 is TGTGCCAGCAGCCAAGATCGGCAGGGGAATAGGCGGTTC.

In its sample, this clonotype was seen once. The chain links TRBV9 to TRBJ2-5; TRBD2 agrees at 8 bases. The germline V gene has CDR1 SGDLS and CDR2 YYNGEE. J gave up 2 bases and V 3 bases, and 12 bases lay outside the gene matches. The CDR3 totals 17 residues. Here the CDR3 reads CASSGGGLAGFQETQYF. The CDR3 DNA is TGTGCCAGCAGCGGCGGGGGGCTAGCGGGCTTTCAAGAGACCCAGTACTTC.

In this sample, this clonotype turned up a few times. The genes are TRBV5-1 and TRBJ2-7, with D tentatively TRBD1 or TRBD2 (5 bases each). Germline values: CDR1 SGHRS, CDR2 YFSETQ. Between the trimmed V and J ends, which lost 3 bases and 0 bases, there was a span of 10 bases. The CDR3 is 14 amino acids. The CDR3 DNA follows: TGCGCCAGCAGCTCCAGGGAGAGCTCCTACGAGCAGTACTTC. Protein sequence: CASSSRESSYEQYF.

The sample holds many counts of this clonotype. The rearrangement joins TRBV28 to TRBJ1-6; D might be TRBD1 (5 bases). The CDR3 runs 17 residues. The V end was cut by 3 bases, the J end by 0 bases, with 12 bases between. Germline V lookup: CDR1 MDHEN, CDR2 SYDVKM. CDR3 residues: CASSLEGMSSYNSPLHF. Written as DNA, the CDR3 is TGTGCCAGCAGTTTGGAGGGGATGAGCTCCTATAATTCACCCCTCCACTTT.

Many counts were recorded for this clonotype. V is TRBV18 and J is TRBJ2-1; tentative D call: TRBD2 (5 bases). Trimming removed 3 bases from V and 0 bases from J, with 9 bases in between. From germline, CDR1 is KGHSH and CDR2 LQKENI. The CDR3 is 15 residues long. The CDR3 coding sequence is TGTGCCAGCTCACCGGGCGGGTTCTCCTACAATGAGCAGTTCTTC. Protein sequence: CASSPGGFSYNEQFF. The full variable domain, completed using reference TRBV18 and TRBJ2-1, is NAGVMQNPRHLVRRRGQEARLRCSPMKGHSHVYWYRQLPEEGLKFMVYLQKENIIDESGMPKERFSAEFPKEGPSILRIQQVVRGDSAAYFCASSPGGFSYNEQFFGPGTRLTVL.

Only a few counts were recorded for this clonotype. The rearrangement uses TRBV6-9 and TRBJ1-2; no definite D call. V lost 3 bases, J lost 0 bases, and 5 bases lay in between. CDR1 MNHGY and CDR2 SVAAGI come from the germline V gene. The length of the CDR3 is 13 residues. CDR3 DNA sequence: TGTGCCAGCAGTTACGGCACTAACTATGGCTACACCTTC. It specifies CASSYGTNYGYTF.

This clonotype has only a few counts. The CDR3 DNA reads TGTGCCAGCAGCTCCGGGACTAGCGGCACGGTGGGTGAGCAGTTCTTC. It specifies CASSSGTSGTVGEQFF. The chain is built from TRBV9 and TRBJ2-1; 11 bases map to TRBD2. Germline loops: CDR1 SGDLS, CDR2 YYNGEE. The length of the CDR3 is 16 residues. With V trimmed by 4 bases and J by 9 bases, 12 bases remained unmatched.

This clonotype was found many times. The chain links TRBV10-2 to TRBJ1-2, with 9 bases identical to TRBD1. V lost 8 bases, J lost 8 bases, and 6 bases stayed unmatched. The germline CDR1 and CDR2 sequences are WSHSY and SAAADI. The CDR3 runs 12 residues. DNA for the CDR3: TGCGCCAGCGGACAGGGGATCGAAGGCTACACCTTC. It specifies CASGQGIEGYTF.

The genes are TRBV5-4 and TRBJ2-2; TRBD1 aligns across 9 bases. Germline V lookup: CDR1 SGHNT, CDR2 YYREEE (reference sequence). The CDR3 sequence is 16 residues long. With 0 bases clipped from V and 0 bases from J, the junction kept 0 bases outside the gene matches. CDR3 loop: CASSLGDRANTGELFF. CDR3 bases: TGTGCCAGCAGCTTGGGGGACAGGGCGAACACCGGGGAGCTGTTTTTT.

The sample holds many counts of this clonotype. V usage is TRBV20-1 and J usage is TRBJ2-7; TRBD2 aligns across 10 bases. Looked up from germline, CDR1 is DFQATT and CDR2 is SNEGSKA (reference sequence). The CDR3 is 15 residues long. Trimming at V came to 5 bases and at J to 12 bases, leaving 19 bases not matched to a gene. The CDR3 region is CSALGLAGAIWQAYF. The DNA for the CDR3 is TGCAGTGCTCTAGGGCTAGCGGGAGCCATTTGGCAGGCGTACTTC.

The table lists this clonotype with a few counts. V and J are TRBV5-1 and TRBJ2-2; D uncertain. CDR1 and CDR2 from the germline V gene are SGHRS and YFSETQ. Trimming left V 3 bases short and J 5 bases short, with 14 bases between. The CDR3 is 15 amino acids. CDR3 nucleotide sequence: TGCGCCAGCAGCTCCCACGTCCCAGGTACCGGGGAGCTGTTTTTT. Amino acid sequence: CASSSHVPGTGELFF.

The count of this clonotype is one. With a much larger clone just one base away, this may be a read error. The chain couples TRBV28 to TRBJ2-1; tentatively, D is TRBD1 (8 bases). Germline assignment: CDR1 MDHEN and CDR2 SYDVKM. V was cut by 8 bases and J by 10 bases, with 18 bases left in between. This CDR3 has 13 residues. The CDR3 protein is CASRQQGDYEQFF. The DNA for the CDR3 is TGTGCCAGCCGCCAACAGGGGGACTACGAGCAGTTCTTC.

This clonotype has just a few counts. The chain carries TRBV30 and TRBJ2-3, with 7 bases matching TRBD2. After removal of 2 bases from V and 4 bases from J, the junction contained 15 bases not matched to a gene. The CDR3 length is 17 residues. The germline V gene encodes CDR1 GTSNPN and CDR2 SVGIG (reference sequence). The CDR3 sequence: CAWSSRVAGWGADTQYF. CDR3 nucleotides: TGTGCCTGGAGTTCCCGGGTAGCGGGTTGGGGGGCAGATACGCAGTATTTT. Filled out from reference TRBV30 and TRBJ2-3, the complete variable domain reads SQTIHQWPATLVQPVGSPLSLECTVEGTSNPNLYWYRQAAGRGLQLLFYSVGIGQISSEVPQNLSASRPQDRQFILSSKKLLLSDSGFYLCAWSSRVAGWGADTQYFGPGTRLTVL.